Listed below are T cell receptor beta chains from one sample, sequenced in a study of control samples from healthy donors and cancer patients. The table came from immunoSEQ multiplex PCR; TCRdb's copy has only in-frame clones and leaves some out. The sample consists of more than 60,000 clones, roughly 90% of them appearing once. The source material was PBMCs. The receptors were gathered from a man aged 55-75 years with colorectal cancer. The CDR3 runs from the conserved cysteine through the conserved F or W. The D gene is left open where the match is weak. Some rows have no size entry. The others give once, few or many, or a class for an expanded clone.

d_call	v_call	clone_size	j_call	cdr3_aa	cdr3_nt
TRBD2	TRBV5-6	-	TRBJ2-2	CASSPEGRGAGELFF	TGTGCCAGCAGCCCCGAGGGCCGGGGGGCCGGGGAGCTGTTTTTT
TRBD1	TRBV28	-	TRBJ2-4	CASSWTGKAKNIQYF	TGTGCCAGCAGTTGGACAGGGAAAGCCAAAAACATTCAGTACTTC
TRBD1	TRBV7-6	-	TRBJ2-5	CASLPVTGRRLETQYF	TGTGCCAGCCTCCCCGTGACAGGGAGAAGGTTAGAGACCCAGTACTTC
-	TRBV9	-	TRBJ1-2	CASSVKPSANYGYTF	TGTGCCAGCAGCGTAAAGCCATCTGCTAACTATGGCTACACCTTC
-	TRBV6-5	-	TRBJ1-2	CASSSPGSNVNYGYTF	TGTGCCAGCAGTTCCCCCGGGTCCAATGTCAACTATGGCTACACCTTC
TRBD1	TRBV5-4	-	TRBJ1-5	CASSPPGQGANQPQHF	TGTGCCAGCAGCCCCCCGGGACAGGGCGCCAATCAGCCCCAGCATTTT
TRBD2	TRBV10-2	-	TRBJ2-3	CASSGGSGGAGPPDTQYF	TGCGCCAGCAGTGGTGGTAGCGGGGGGGCGGGCCCCCCTGATACGCAGTATTTT
-	TRBV19	-	TRBJ1-1	CASMVAGENTEAFF	TGTGCCAGTATGGTAGCAGGGGAGAACACTGAAGCTTTCTTT
TRBD1	TRBV7-9	-	TRBJ1-6	CASSLAGTGNSPLHF	TGTGCCAGCAGCTTAGCAGGGACAGGAAATTCACCCCTCCACTTT
-	TRBV25-1	-	TRBJ1-2	CASRSYIGGYTF	TGTGCCAGCAGGTCTTACATAGGTGGCTACACCTTC
TRBD1	TRBV7-3	-	TRBJ1-6	CASSQDRARGAPLHF	TGTGCCAGCAGCCAGGACAGGGCCCGGGGGGCACCCCTCCACTTT
TRBD1	TRBV3-1/TRBV3-2	-	TRBJ2-2	CASSRRQGITGELFF	TGTGCCAGCAGCCGCCGACAGGGAATCACCGGGGAGCTGTTTTTT
TRBD1	TRBV4-1	-	TRBJ2-7	CASSPPGQGAYEQYF	TGCGCCAGCAGCCCTCCGGGACAGGGGGCCTACGAGCAGTACTTC
-	TRBV6-5	-	TRBJ2-1	CASGGSSYNEQFF	TGTGCCAGTGGTGGAAGCTCCTACAATGAGCAGTTCTTC
TRBD1	TRBV10-3	-	TRBJ1-5	CAIGGETGGSNQPQHF	TGTGCCATCGGAGGAGAGACAGGGGGCTCTAATCAGCCCCAGCATTTT
-	TRBV28	once	TRBJ1-1	CASRAAGAPNTEAFF	TGTGCCAGCAGGGCTGCAGGGGCCCCGAACACTGAAGCTTTCTTT
-	TRBV7-3	-	TRBJ1-2	CASSPGGTTNYGYTF	TGTGCCAGCAGCCCGGGCGGGACAACCAACTATGGCTACACCTTC
TRBD2	TRBV5-4	-	TRBJ2-7	CASSFGLADEQYF	TGTGCCAGCAGCTTCGGACTAGCTGACGAGCAGTACTTC
-	TRBV7-9	-	TRBJ2-1	CASSLVSGHAEQFF	TGTGCCAGCAGCTTAGTGTCAGGCCATGCTGAGCAGTTCTTC
-	TRBV4-1	-	TRBJ2-4	CASSQDPYSDGLAKNIQYF	TGCGCCAGCAGCCAAGACCCTTATTCCGACGGGTTAGCCAAAAACATTCAGTACTTC
-	TRBV15	-	TRBJ2-5	CATSRVQETQYF	TGTGCCACCAGCAGGGTTCAAGAGACCCAGTACTTC
-	TRBV28	few	TRBJ2-2	CASSGANTGELFF	TGTGCCAGCTCCGGGGCAAACACCGGGGAGCTGTTTTTT
TRBD2	TRBV4-1	-	TRBJ2-1	CASSQEGGEQFF	TGCGCCAGCAGCCAAGAGGGGGGGGAGCAGTTCTTC
-	TRBV10-1	-	TRBJ2-7	CASSESGTYEQYF	TGCGCCAGCAGTGAGAGTGGCACCTACGAGCAGTACTTC
-	TRBV9	-	TRBJ2-1	CASSVAGRGPWGEQFF	TGTGCCAGCAGCGTAGCTGGCAGGGGCCCCTGGGGTGAGCAGTTCTTC
-	TRBV4-1	-	TRBJ1-2	CASSPTGSNYGYTF	TGCGCCAGCAGCCCAACAGGATCCAACTATGGCTACACCTTC
TRBD2	TRBV4-1	-	TRBJ2-5	CASSLKGTSGGYQETQYF	TGCGCCAGCAGCCTCAAGGGGACTAGCGGGGGGTACCAAGAGACCCAGTACTTC
-	TRBV6-2/TRBV6-3	-	TRBJ2-7	CASSPSLSYEQYF	TGTGCCAGCAGCCCTAGCCTCTCCTACGAGCAGTACTTC
-	TRBV3-1/TRBV3-2	-	TRBJ2-3	CASSPGDSRTDTQYF	TGTGCCAGCAGCCCCGGGGACTCCCGCACTGATACGCAGTATTTT
-	TRBV4-1	-	TRBJ1-4	CASSQDRNSGVGEKLFF	TGCGCCAGCAGCCAAGATCGGAATTCGGGGGTCGGTGAAAAACTGTTTTTT
-	TRBV7-3	-	TRBJ2-2	CASSPTRGTGELFF	TGTGCCAGCAGCCCAACTAGGGGCACCGGGGAGCTGTTTTTT
-	TRBV15	-	TRBJ2-7	CATSRDQVGYEQYF	TGTGCCACCAGCAGAGACCAAGTTGGCTACGAGCAGTACTTC
TRBD2	TRBV3-1/TRBV3-2	-	TRBJ2-3	CASSQRSGDVTQYF	TGTGCCAGCAGCCAACGTAGCGGGGACGTCACGCAGTATTTT
-	TRBV6-1	few	TRBJ1-2	CASSDGNYGYTF	TGTGCCAGCAGTGACGGAAACTATGGCTACACCTTC
TRBD1	TRBV12-3/TRBV12-4	-	TRBJ2-2	CASSPTGLGELFF	TGTGCCAGCAGCCCGACAGGGTTGGGGGAGCTGTTTTTT
-	TRBV27	few	TRBJ2-7	CASSLAGHSYEQYF	TGTGCCAGCAGTTTAGCGGGGCACTCCTACGAGCAGTACTTC
-	TRBV2	-	TRBJ2-3	CASREQGWGGTDTQYF	TGTGCCAGCAGGGAACAGGGTTGGGGTGGCACAGATACGCAGTATTTT
-	TRBV6-5	-	TRBJ2-3	CALQQRGRDTQYF	TGTGCCCTACAGCAACGGGGTCGGGATACGCAGTATTTT
TRBD1	TRBV3-1/TRBV3-2	-	TRBJ2-7	CASSQAGTVVWGIEQYF	TGTGCCAGCAGCCAAGCCGGGACAGTTGTTTGGGGCATCGAGCAGTACTTC
-	TRBV21-1	-	TRBJ1-4	CASSPTVTGQGAGPNEKLFF	TGTGCCAGCAGCCCAACCGTTACGGGACAGGGCGCTGGGCCTAATGAAAAACTGTTTTTT
-	TRBV30	-	TRBJ2-5	CAWEGGPQETQYF	TGTGCCTGGGAGGGGGGGCCTCAAGAGACCCAGTACTTC
-	TRBV2	few	TRBJ2-7	CASRRQAYEQYF	TGTGCCAGCAGGAGACAGGCCTACGAGCAGTACTTC
-	TRBV6-1	few	TRBJ1-5	CASSEGGSNQPQHF	TGTGCCAGCAGTGAAGGTGGCAGCAATCAGCCCCAGCATTTT
-	TRBV12-3/TRBV12-4	-	TRBJ2-3	CASRELGDTQYF	TGTGCCAGCAGGGAACTAGGGGATACGCAGTATTTT
-	TRBV6-5	-	TRBJ1-2	CASSYSASNYGYTF	TGTGCCAGCAGTTACTCGGCCTCTAACTATGGCTACACCTTC
-	TRBV29-1	-	TRBJ2-7	CSVDRDTSGAYEQYF	TGCAGCGTAGACCGGGACACCTCTGGGGCCTACGAGCAGTACTTC
-	TRBV30	-	TRBJ1-5	CAWSSPGSSNQPQHF	TGTGCCTGGAGTTCACCGGGAAGCAGCAATCAGCCCCAGCATTTT
TRBD1	TRBV5-1	-	TRBJ1-2	CASSPKDRGGFTYSGYTF	TGCGCCAGCAGCCCGAAGGACAGGGGAGGGTTTACGTACAGTGGCTACACCTTC
TRBD2	TRBV9	once	TRBJ2-2	CASSAGTSGGSGELFF	TGTGCCAGCAGCGCAGGGACTAGCGGGGGGAGCGGGGAGCTGTTTTTT
TRBD1	TRBV27	-	TRBJ1-1	CASSLSGTGFPTEAFF	TGTGCCAGCAGTTTAAGTGGGACAGGGTTCCCAACTGAAGCTTTCTTT
-	TRBV6-2/TRBV6-3	-	TRBJ2-3	CASSPADTQYF	TGTGCCAGCAGTCCCGCCGATACGCAGTATTTT
-	TRBV4-1	-	TRBJ2-3	CASSQAWTPEDTQYF	TGCGCCAGCAGCCAAGCGTGGACCCCTGAGGATACGCAGTATTTT
-	TRBV24-1	-	TRBJ1-6	CATSDLGQDNSPLHF	TGTGCCACCAGTGATTTGGGGCAGGATAATTCACCCCTCCACTTT
-	TRBV28	-	TRBJ1-2	CASSLNPYGYTF	TGTGCCAGCAGTTTAAACCCCTATGGCTACACCTTC